This T cell receptor beta chain appears in the sequencing data of a study of blood T cell repertoires in COVID-19. Study context: Acute-phase and convalescent COVID-19 samples originated in the United States, Italy and Spain. Nucleic acid was either cDNA or gDNA, and it came from T cells, B-cell-depleted T cells, or PBMCs.

Germline-derived CDR1 and CDR2 are LGHDT and YNNKEL (reference sequence). The CDR3 has 16 amino acids. The V end lost 1 base, the J end lost 3 bases, and 13 bases lay between the germline ends. This clone was observed a single time. Methods used by the authors: Estimates of nucleated cell counts were drawn from the amplification of reference gene primers. The assay was immunoSEQ multiplex PCR, and TCRdb's table has in-frame clones only and misses some. V, J and clone size were drawn from that table, and D and trimming were deduced from the DNA. The sample lists more than 95,000 clones; around four fifths were seen once.

The receptor was derived from a man aged 70-80 years with active or convalescent COVID-19. Sequencing input: peripheral blood. This chain joins TRBV3-1 (or the pseudogene TRBV3-2) and TRBJ2-1; perhaps TRBD1 as D (5 bases). CDR3 protein: CASSQAVRQYYNEQFF. The CDR3 nucleotides are TGTGCCAGCAGCCAAGCCGTCCGACAGTACTACAATGAGCAGTTCTTC.